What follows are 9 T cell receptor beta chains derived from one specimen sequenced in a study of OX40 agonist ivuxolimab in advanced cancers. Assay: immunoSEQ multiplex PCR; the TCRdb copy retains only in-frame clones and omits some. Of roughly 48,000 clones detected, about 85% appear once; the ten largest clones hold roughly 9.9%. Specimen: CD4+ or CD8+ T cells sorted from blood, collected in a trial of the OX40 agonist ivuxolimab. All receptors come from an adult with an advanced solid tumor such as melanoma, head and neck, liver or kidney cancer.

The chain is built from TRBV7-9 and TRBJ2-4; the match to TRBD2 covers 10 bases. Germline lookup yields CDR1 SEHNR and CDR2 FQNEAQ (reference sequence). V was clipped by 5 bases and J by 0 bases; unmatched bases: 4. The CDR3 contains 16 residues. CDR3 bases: TGTGCCAGCAGCCACGGGACTAGCGAAGCCAAAAACATTCAGTACTTC. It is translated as CASSHGTSEAKNIQYF.

The CDR3, as DNA: TGCGCCAGCAGCTTGGGCGCGGGGTTCGTCACTGAAGCTTTCTTT. Amino acids: CASSLGAGFVTEAFF. This sequence joins TRBV5-1 and TRBJ1-1; no clear D gene. Deletions cut 0 bases from V and 4 bases from J, with 13 bases between. Germline V CDR1 and CDR2: SGHRS, YFSETQ. CDR3 length equals 15 residues.

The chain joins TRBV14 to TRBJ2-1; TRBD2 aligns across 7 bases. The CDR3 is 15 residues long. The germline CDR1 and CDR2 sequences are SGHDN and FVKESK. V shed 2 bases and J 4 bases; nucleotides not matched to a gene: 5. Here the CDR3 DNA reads TGTGCCAGCAGCCAACTAGCGGCTCTTTACAATGAGCAGTTCTTC. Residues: CASSQLAALYNEQFF.

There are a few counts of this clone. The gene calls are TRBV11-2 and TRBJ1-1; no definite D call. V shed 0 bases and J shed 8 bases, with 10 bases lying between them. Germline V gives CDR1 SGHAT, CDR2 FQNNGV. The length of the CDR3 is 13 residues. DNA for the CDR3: TGTGCCAGCAGCTTAGACCCCAAAACCGAAGCTTTCTTT. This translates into CASSLDPKTEAFF.

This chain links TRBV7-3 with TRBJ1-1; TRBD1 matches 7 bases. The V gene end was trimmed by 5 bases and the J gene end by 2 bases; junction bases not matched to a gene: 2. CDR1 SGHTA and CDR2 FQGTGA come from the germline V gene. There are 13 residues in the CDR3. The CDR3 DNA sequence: TGTGCCAGCAGCCGACAGGGTAACACTGAAGCTTTCTTT. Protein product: CASSRQGNTEAFF.

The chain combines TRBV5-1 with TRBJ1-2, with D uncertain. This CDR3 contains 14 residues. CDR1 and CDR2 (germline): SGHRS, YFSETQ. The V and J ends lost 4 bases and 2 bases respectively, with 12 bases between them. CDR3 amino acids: CASSGATRNYGYTF. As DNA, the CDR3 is TGCGCCAGCAGCGGAGCGACAAGGAACTATGGCTACACCTTC.

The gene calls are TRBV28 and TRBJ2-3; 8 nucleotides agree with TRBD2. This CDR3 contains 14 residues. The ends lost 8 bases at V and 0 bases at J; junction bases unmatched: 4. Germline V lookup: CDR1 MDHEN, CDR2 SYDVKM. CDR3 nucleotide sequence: TGTGCCAGCTTCCGGGGGGGTAGCACAGATACGCAGTATTTT. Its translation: CASFRGGSTDTQYF.

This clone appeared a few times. Here the CDR3 DNA reads TGTGCCTGGAGGGCCGGGGACTTCTATGGCTACACCTTC. Translating gives CAWRAGDFYGYTF. J is TRBJ1-2 and V is TRBV30, with TRBD1 as a possible D gene (5 bases). CDR3 length: 13 residues. Germline V gene lookup returns CDR1 GTSNPN and CDR2 SVGIG (reference sequence). V was shortened by 3 bases and J by 4 bases, with 12 bases between the two germline ends.

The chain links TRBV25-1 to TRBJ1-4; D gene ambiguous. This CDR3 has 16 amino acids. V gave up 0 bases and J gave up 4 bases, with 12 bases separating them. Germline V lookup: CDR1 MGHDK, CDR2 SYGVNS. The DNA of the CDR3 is TGTGCCAGCAGTGAATACTCGGGGTCTTATAATGAAAAACTGTTTTTT. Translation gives CASSEYSGSYNEKLFF.